One T cell receptor (beta chain) is described in this entry. The sample is drawn from a study of blood T cell repertoires in COVID-19. In the study overall: Researchers got acute and convalescent COVID-19 samples from the United States, Italy and Spain. Sample material is recorded as cDNA or gDNA derived from T cells, B-cell-depleted T cells, or PBMCs.

Per the study methods: Using reference gene primer amplification, nucleated cell counts were estimated. Repertoires were generated with immunoSEQ multiplex PCR, while TCRdb's copy carries only in-frame clones and drops some. That table is the source of V, J and clone size, and D and trimming were worked out from the DNA. This table holds 140,000 to 150,000 clones, around 84% found once. This TCR came from a human donor in a cohort sampled during active COVID-19. Sequencing was performed on peripheral blood.

The CDR3: CASSPSGLAGGDEQYF. Here the CDR3 DNA reads TGTGCCAGCTCACCGTCCGGACTAGCGGGGGGCGACGAGCAGTACTTC. J is TRBJ2-7 and V is TRBV18; 14 bases line up with TRBD2. CDR1 is KGHSH and CDR2 is LQKENI in the germline V gene. J lost 5 bases, V lost 3 bases, and 6 bases had no gene match. The CDR3 length is 16 residues.